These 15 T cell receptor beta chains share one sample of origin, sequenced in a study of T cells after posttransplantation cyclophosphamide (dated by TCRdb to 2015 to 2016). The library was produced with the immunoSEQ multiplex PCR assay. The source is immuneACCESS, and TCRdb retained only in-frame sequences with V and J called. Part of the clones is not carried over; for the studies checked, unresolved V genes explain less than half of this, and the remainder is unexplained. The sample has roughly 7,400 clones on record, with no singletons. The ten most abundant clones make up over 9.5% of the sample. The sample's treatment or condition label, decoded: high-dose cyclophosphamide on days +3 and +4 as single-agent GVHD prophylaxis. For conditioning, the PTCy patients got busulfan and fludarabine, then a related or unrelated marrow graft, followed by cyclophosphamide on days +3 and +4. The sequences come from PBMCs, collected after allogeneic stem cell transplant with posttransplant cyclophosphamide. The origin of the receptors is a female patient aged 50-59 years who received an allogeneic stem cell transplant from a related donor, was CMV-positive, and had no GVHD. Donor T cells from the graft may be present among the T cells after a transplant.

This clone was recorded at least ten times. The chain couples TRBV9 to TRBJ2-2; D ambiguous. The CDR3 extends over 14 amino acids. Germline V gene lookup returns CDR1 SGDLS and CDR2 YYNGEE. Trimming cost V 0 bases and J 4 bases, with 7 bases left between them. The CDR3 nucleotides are TGTGCCAGCAGCGTAGATCCCCGCACCGGGGAGCTGTTTTTT. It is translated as CASSVDPRTGELFF.

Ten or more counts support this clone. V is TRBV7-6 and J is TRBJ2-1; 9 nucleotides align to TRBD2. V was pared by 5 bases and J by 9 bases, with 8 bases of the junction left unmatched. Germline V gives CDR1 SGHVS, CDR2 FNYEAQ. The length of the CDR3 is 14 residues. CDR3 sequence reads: CASSLLAGLGEQFF. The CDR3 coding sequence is TGTGCCAGCAGCCTCCTAGCGGGACTAGGTGAGCAGTTCTTC.

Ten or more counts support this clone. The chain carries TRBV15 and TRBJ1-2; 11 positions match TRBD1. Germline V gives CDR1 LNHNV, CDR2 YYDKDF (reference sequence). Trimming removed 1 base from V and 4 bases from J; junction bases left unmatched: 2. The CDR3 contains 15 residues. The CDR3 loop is CATSRGTGGAYGYTF. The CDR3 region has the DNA TGTGCCACCAGCAGAGGGACAGGGGGCGCCTATGGCTACACCTTC.

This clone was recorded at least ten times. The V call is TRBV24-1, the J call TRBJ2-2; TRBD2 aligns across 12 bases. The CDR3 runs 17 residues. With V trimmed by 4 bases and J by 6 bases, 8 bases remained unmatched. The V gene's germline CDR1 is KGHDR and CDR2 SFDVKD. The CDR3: CATSERLAGDGAGELFF. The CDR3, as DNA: TGTGCCACCAGTGAGAGACTAGCGGGAGATGGGGCCGGGGAGCTGTTTTTT.

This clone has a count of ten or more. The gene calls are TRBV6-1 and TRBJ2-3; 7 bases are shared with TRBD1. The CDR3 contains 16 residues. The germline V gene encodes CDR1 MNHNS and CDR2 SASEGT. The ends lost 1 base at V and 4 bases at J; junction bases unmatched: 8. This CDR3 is CASSEGETGWADTQYF. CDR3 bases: TGTGCCAGCAGTGAAGGCGAGACAGGGTGGGCAGATACGCAGTATTTT.

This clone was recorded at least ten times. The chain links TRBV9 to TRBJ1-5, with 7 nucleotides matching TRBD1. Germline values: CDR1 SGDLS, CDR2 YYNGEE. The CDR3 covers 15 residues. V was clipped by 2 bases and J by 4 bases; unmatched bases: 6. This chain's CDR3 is CASSVNPDRNQPQHF. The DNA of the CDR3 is TGTGCCAGCAGCGTTAATCCGGACAGGAATCAGCCCCAGCATTTT. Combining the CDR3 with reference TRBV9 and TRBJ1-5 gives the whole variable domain DSGVTQTPKHLITATGQRVTLRCSPRSGDLSVYWYQQSLDQGLQFLIQYYNGEERAKGNILERFSAQQFPDLHSELNLSSLELGDSALYFCASSVNPDRNQPQHFGDGTRLSIL.

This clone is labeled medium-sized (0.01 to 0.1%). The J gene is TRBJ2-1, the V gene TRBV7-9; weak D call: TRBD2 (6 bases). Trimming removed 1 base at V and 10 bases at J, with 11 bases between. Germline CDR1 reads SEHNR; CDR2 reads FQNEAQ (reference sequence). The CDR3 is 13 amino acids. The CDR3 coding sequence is TGTGCCAGCAGCTTAGAAAGGGACTCCGAGCAGTTCTTC. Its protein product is CASSLERDSEQFF. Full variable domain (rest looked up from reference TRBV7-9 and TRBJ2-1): DTGVSQNPRHKITKRGQNVTFRCDPISEHNRLYWYRQTLGQGPEFLTYFQNEAQLEKSRLLSDRFSAERPKGSFSTLEIQRTEQGDSAMYLCASSLERDSEQFFGPGTRLTVL.

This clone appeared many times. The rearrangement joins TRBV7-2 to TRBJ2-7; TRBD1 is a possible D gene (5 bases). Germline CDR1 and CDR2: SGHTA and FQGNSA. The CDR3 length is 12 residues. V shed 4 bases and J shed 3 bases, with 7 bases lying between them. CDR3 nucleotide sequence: TGTGCCAGCAGCTCAACAGGCTACGAGCAGTACTTC. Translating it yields CASSSTGYEQYF.

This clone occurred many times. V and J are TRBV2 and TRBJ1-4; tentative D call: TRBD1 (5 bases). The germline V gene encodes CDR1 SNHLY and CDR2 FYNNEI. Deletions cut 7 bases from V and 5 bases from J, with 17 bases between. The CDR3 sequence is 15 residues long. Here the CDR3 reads CASTPRRGNNEKLFF. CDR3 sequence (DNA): TGTGCCAGCACTCCCAGGCGGGGGAACAATGAAAAACTGTTTTTT. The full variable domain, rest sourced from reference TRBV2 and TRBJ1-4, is EPEVTQTPSHQVTQMGQEVILRCVPISNHLYFYWYRQILGQKVEFLVSFYNNEISEKSEIFDDQFSVERPDGSNFTLKIRSTKLEDSAMYFCASTPRRGNNEKLFFGSGTQLSVL.

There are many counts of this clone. CDR3 sequence reads: CASSPPGQGWETNEKLFF. The CDR3 DNA reads as TGTGCCAGCTCACCACCGGGACAGGGTTGGGAAACTAATGAAAAACTGTTTTTT. The V and J genes are TRBV18 and TRBJ1-4; 9 nucleotides align to TRBD1. Germline values: CDR1 KGHSH, CDR2 LQKENI. J gave up 1 base and V 0 bases, and 6 bases lay outside the gene matches. The CDR3 spans 18 residues.

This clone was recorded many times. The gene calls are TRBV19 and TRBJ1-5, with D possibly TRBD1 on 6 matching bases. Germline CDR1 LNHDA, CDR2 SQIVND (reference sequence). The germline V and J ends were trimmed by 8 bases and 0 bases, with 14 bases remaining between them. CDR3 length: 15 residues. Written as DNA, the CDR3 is TGTGCCAGTCGGTCGGCAGGGGATAGCAATCAGCCCCAGCATTTT. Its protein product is CASRSAGDSNQPQHF.

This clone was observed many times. The CDR3 coding sequence is TGTGCCAGCAGCTTAAGGAGGGCAGGAGGGACTGAAGCTTTCTTT. This codes for CASSLRRAGGTEAFF. This chain connects TRBV7-8 to TRBJ1-1; no clear D gene. The CDR3 spans 15 residues. CDR1 and CDR2 from the germline V gene are SGHVS and FQNEAQ. The germline V and J ends were trimmed by 2 bases and 5 bases, with 15 bases remaining between them.

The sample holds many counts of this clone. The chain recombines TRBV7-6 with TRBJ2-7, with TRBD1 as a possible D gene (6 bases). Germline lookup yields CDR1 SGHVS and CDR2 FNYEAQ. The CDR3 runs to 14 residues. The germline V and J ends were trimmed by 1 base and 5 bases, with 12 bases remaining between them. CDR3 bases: TGTGCCAGCAGCTTAGGTGGACAGACCCACGAGCAGTACTTC. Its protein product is CASSLGGQTHEQYF.

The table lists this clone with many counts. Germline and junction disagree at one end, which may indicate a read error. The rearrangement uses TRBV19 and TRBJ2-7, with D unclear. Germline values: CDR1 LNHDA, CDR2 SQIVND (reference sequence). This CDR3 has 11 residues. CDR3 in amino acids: CASSMSSEQYF. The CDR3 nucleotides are TGTGCCAGTAGTATGTCCTCCGAGCAGTACTTC.

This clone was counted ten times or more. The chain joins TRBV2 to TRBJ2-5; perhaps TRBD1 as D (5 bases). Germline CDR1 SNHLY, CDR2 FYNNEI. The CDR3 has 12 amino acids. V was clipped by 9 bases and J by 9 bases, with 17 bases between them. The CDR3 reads CASHVGEGSQYF. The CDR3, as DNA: TGTGCCAGTCACGTAGGGGAAGGATCCCAGTACTTC.